Listed below are T cell receptor beta chains from one sample, sequenced in a study of blood T cell repertoires in COVID-19. Repertoires were generated with immunoSEQ multiplex PCR, while TCRdb's copy carries only in-frame clones and drops some. Found here are 110,000 to 150,000 clones, approximately 79% of them singletons; the top ten hold approximately 8.6%. The material sequenced was peripheral blood. Source of these receptors: a man aged 50-60 years with active or convalescent COVID-19. Both conserved end residues are part of each CDR3. D genes are given only for firm matches. Size tells how often a clone was seen (once, few, many) or the class of an expanded clone, and some rows leave it out.

v_gene	j_gene	abundance	d_gene	CDR3aa	CDR3nt
TRBV27	TRBJ2-3	few	NA	CASSLSEIANTQYF	TGTGCCAGCAGTCTCTCCGAGATAGCGAATACGCAGTATTTT
TRBV7-3	TRBJ2-3	NA	NA	CASSLGGGGSTDTQYF	TGTGCCAGCAGCCTAGGTGGGGGAGGTAGCACAGATACGCAGTATTTT
TRBV19	TRBJ2-1	NA	TRBD1	CASTPRGGWNEQFF	TGTGCCAGTACTCCTAGAGGGGGCTGGAATGAGCAGTTCTTC
TRBV27	TRBJ2-2	NA	NA	CASSFRRRVTLANTGELFF	TGTGCCAGCAGTTTCCGCCGCAGGGTAACACTCGCGAACACCGGGGAGCTGTTTTTT
TRBV6-2/TRBV6-3	TRBJ2-3	few	NA	CASSYSLDYGSLDTQYF	TGTGCCAGCAGTTACTCGCTTGATTACGGGAGCTTAGATACGCAGTATTTT
TRBV29-1	TRBJ1-2	NA	TRBD1	CSVEDRGMSGYTF	TGCAGCGTTGAGGACAGGGGTATGTCTGGCTACACCTTC
TRBV27	TRBJ1-4	few	NA	CASSLSAAGSSEKLFF	TGTGCCAGCAGTTTATCTGCGGCGGGATCAAGTGAAAAACTGTTTTTT
TRBV30	TRBJ1-6	NA	NA	CAWSRDSLSSYNSPLHF	TGTGCCTGGAGCCGGGACTCATTGAGCTCCTATAATTCACCCCTCCACTTT
TRBV13	TRBJ2-1	NA	TRBD2	CATMNPTSGKDGEQFF	TGTGCCACCATGAACCCGACTAGCGGGAAAGACGGTGAGCAGTTCTTC
TRBV6-4	TRBJ2-7	once	NA	CAERVNEQYF	TGTGCCGAACGGGTAAACGAGCAGTACTTC
TRBV29-1	TRBJ1-1	NA	NA	CSVEGHGNTEAFF	TGCAGCGTTGAGGGACATGGGAACACTGAAGCTTTCTTT
TRBV27	TRBJ1-2	NA	TRBD1	CASSPTGASGYTF	TGTGCCAGCAGTCCTACAGGGGCGAGTGGCTACACCTTC
TRBV11-2	TRBJ1-1	once	NA	CASSPRANNRARDTEAFF	TGTGCCAGCAGCCCAAGGGCCAACAACAGGGCCCGGGACACTGAAGCTTTCTTT
TRBV7-3	TRBJ1-2	NA	NA	CASSLSGGPYGYTF	TGTGCCAGCAGCTTATCCGGGGGACCCTATGGCTACACCTTC
TRBV27	TRBJ1-5	once	NA	CASSPGQYYQPQHF	TGTGCCAGCAGCCCCGGACAGTACTATCAGCCCCAGCATTTT
TRBV28	TRBJ1-1	few	NA	CASSFRLEAFF	TGTGCCAGCAGTTTCAGGCTTGAAGCTTTCTTT
TRBV7-2	TRBJ2-5	NA	NA	CASSPYETQYF	TGTGCCAGCAGCCCTTATGAGACCCAGTACTTC
TRBV28	TRBJ2-3	few	TRBD1	CASSLGTDPSTDTQYF	TGTGCCAGCAGTTTGGGGACAGATCCTAGCACAGATACGCAGTATTTT
TRBV29-1	TRBJ2-7	NA	TRBD1	CSVDTDREDEQYF	TGCAGCGTTGACACCGACAGGGAAGACGAGCAGTACTTC
TRBV4-2	TRBJ2-1	NA	TRBD2	CASSQEAGRGQFF	TGTGCCAGCAGCCAGGAAGCGGGACGTGGTCAGTTCTTC
TRBV28	TRBJ1-2	NA	TRBD1	CASSVPTGPAAYGYTF	TGTGCCAGCAGTGTACCGACAGGGCCGGCTGCCTATGGCTACACCTTC
TRBV19	TRBJ1-5	NA	NA	CASSIVKDSNQPQHF	TGTGCCAGTAGTATAGTAAAGGACAGTAATCAGCCCCAGCATTTT
TRBV19	TRBJ1-1	NA	NA	CASSLEGGYTEAFF	TGTGCCAGTAGCTTGGAGGGGGGGTACACTGAAGCTTTCTTT
TRBV29-1	TRBJ2-5	NA	NA	CSGRTAKETQYF	TGCAGCGGCCGGACAGCCAAAGAGACCCAGTACTTC
TRBV3-1/TRBV3-2	TRBJ1-6	NA	NA	CASSIGPGSYNSPLHF	TGTGCCAGCAGCATCGGACCGGGGTCCTATAATTCACCCCTCCACTTT
TRBV18	TRBJ1-5	NA	NA	CASSPPGSTSQPQHF	TGTGCCAGCTCACCACCGGGCTCAACTAGTCAGCCCCAGCATTTT
TRBV28	TRBJ1-5	NA	NA	CASSRLQGGTRTGQPQHF	TGTGCCAGCAGCCGGTTACAGGGAGGGACACGGACTGGACAGCCCCAGCATTTT
TRBV5-1	TRBJ1-2	NA	TRBD1	CASSSSGTGTHGYTF	TGCGCCAGCAGCTCATCCGGGACAGGGACCCATGGCTACACCTTC
TRBV7-2	TRBJ2-2	once	TRBD2	CASSVSSGANTGELFF	TGTGCCAGCAGCGTTTCTAGCGGGGCGAACACCGGGGAGCTGTTTTTT
TRBV18	TRBJ1-1	NA	TRBD1	CASSPPLQGATEAFF	TGTGCCAGCTCACCCCCGCTACAGGGGGCCACTGAAGCTTTCTTT
TRBV7-9	TRBJ1-2	NA	TRBD1	CASSLAAGGNGYTF	TGTGCCAGCAGCTTAGCGGCAGGGGGGAATGGCTACACCTTC
TRBV5-4	TRBJ1-2	few	TRBD1	CASKSQGRKYGYTF	TGTGCCAGCAAGTCACAGGGGCGAAAGTATGGCTACACCTTC
TRBV3-1/TRBV3-2	TRBJ1-2	NA	NA	CASSPGERLSNYGYTF	TGTGCCAGCAGCCCCGGGGAACGGCTATCGAACTATGGCTACACCTTC
TRBV7-9	TRBJ2-7	NA	NA	CASSRAGTLNSYEQYF	TGTGCCAGCAGCCGAGCCGGGACATTAAACTCCTACGAGCAGTACTTC
TRBV28	TRBJ1-3	NA	NA	CASPTASGNTIYF	TGTGCCAGCCCCACAGCCTCTGGAAACACCATATATTTT
TRBV4-1	TRBJ2-7	NA	NA	CASSQDQTLEQYF	TGCGCCAGCAGCCAAGACCAAACTTTGGAGCAGTACTTC
TRBV29-1	TRBJ2-1	NA	NA	CSVEGPEQGGLDNEQFF	TGCAGCGTTGAGGGGCCCGAACAGGGGGGGTTGGACAATGAGCAGTTCTTC
TRBV7-3	TRBJ1-1	once	NA	CASSLAGAGDGAEAFF	TGTGCCAGCAGCTTAGCCGGGGCAGGGGATGGGGCTGAAGCTTTCTTT
TRBV28	TRBJ1-2	NA	TRBD1	CASTRGGTVYGYTF	TGTGCCAGCACCCGAGGTGGGACAGTCTATGGCTACACCTTC
TRBV5-1	TRBJ2-1	NA	TRBD2	CASSHTSGRHSYNEQFF	TGCGCCAGCAGCCACACCTCCGGGAGGCACTCCTACAATGAGCAGTTCTTC
TRBV11-2	TRBJ2-1	NA	TRBD2	CASSQGTSGRQTWNEQFF	TGTGCCAGCAGCCAAGGGACTAGCGGGAGGCAAACCTGGAATGAGCAGTTCTTC
TRBV6-5	TRBJ1-5	NA	NA	CASGRTENQPQHF	TGTGCCAGCGGACGGACTGAAAATCAGCCCCAGCATTTT
TRBV2	TRBJ2-5	NA	TRBD2	CASNLEGGVQETQYF	TGTGCCAGCAATTTAGAGGGAGGGGTTCAAGAGACCCAGTACTTC
TRBV27	TRBJ2-1	NA	TRBD2	CASSFLGTSGRGEQFF	TGTGCCAGCAGTTTCCTCGGGACTAGCGGGAGAGGTGAGCAGTTCTTC
TRBV6-5	TRBJ2-7	NA	NA	CASSSLLGYYEQYF	TGTGCCAGCAGTTCCCTACTAGGATACTACGAGCAGTACTTC
TRBV5-4	TRBJ2-7	NA	TRBD2	CASSPTSGATPYEQYF	TGTGCCAGCAGCCCTACTAGCGGAGCGACCCCCTACGAGCAGTACTTC
TRBV5-5	TRBJ1-5	NA	NA	CASTRGGNIDPHYNQPQHF	TGTGCCAGCACTCGGGGGGGGAATATCGACCCACATTACAATCAGCCCCAGCATTTT
TRBV7-3	TRBJ1-2	NA	TRBD1	CASSDTGGAAGYTF	TGTGCCAGCAGCGATACAGGGGGAGCGGCTGGCTACACCTTC
TRBV29-1	TRBJ1-2	NA	NA	CSVEQGSVNYGYTF	TGCAGCGTTGAGCAGGGTAGTGTCAACTATGGCTACACCTTC
TRBV9	TRBJ2-5	NA	TRBD2	CASSVGASGRANQETQYF	TGTGCCAGCAGCGTAGGGGCTAGCGGGAGGGCCAACCAAGAGACCCAGTACTTC
TRBV10-3	TRBJ1-6	NA	TRBD1	CAISNDRDGNSPLHF	TGTGCCATCAGCAACGACAGGGACGGCAATTCACCCCTCCACTTT